The source of this T cell receptor beta chain is a study of T cells in Graves' hyperthyroidism and ophthalmopathy. Study-wide background: Peripheral blood was taken when the disease was first diagnosed, before any treatment began.

Study-wide points: The majority of expanded thyroid clonotypes above 0.001 also appeared in blood.

Regarding this clonotype: Antigen specificity is unknown.

Diagnosis of hyperthyroidism was new in patients aged 18 to 65, and its duration was under 2 months. Diagnoses were established using clinical symptoms, serum thyroxine and TRAb, thyroid ultrasound and orbital computed tomography. V was trimmed by 0 bases and J by 8 bases, leaving 16 bases between them. CDR3 size: 15 residues. Germline lookup yields CDR1 DFQATT and CDR2 SNEGSKA (reference sequence). The investigators amplified TCR beta CDR3 regions from RNA transcripts. The HTBI set primed first-round TCR CDR3 RT-PCR. One entry per CDR3 protein, called by TCRdb with MiXCR from the multiplex PCR reads. Of hundreds of thousands of distinct CDR3 sequences listed, just under 25% were seen once; the top ten hold around four fifths.

The sequence derives from a man aged 50-60 years with Graves' hyperthyroidism. The material sequenced was blood. The gene calls are TRBV20-1 and TRBJ1-4, with D possibly TRBD1 on 5 matching bases. CDR3: CSARDRAGRWEKLFF. For the CDR3, the DNA is TGCAGTGCTAGAGATCGGGCAGGGAGGTGGGAAAAACTGTTTTTT.